This TCR beta chain was identified in a study of T-cell reconstitution after alpha-beta-depleted transplantation in children. Study-wide results and limits: There were some patients whose high TCRbeta diversity at day 60 came from surviving recipient T cells and thymic progenitors. By about two months after transplant, alpha-beta T cells reportedly arose from several hundred graft clones that had expanded.

Worth noting for this clonotype: Antigen: not known.

Using unique molecular identifiers, the investigators prepared the TCRbeta library. TCRdb called the PCR reads again in MiXCR, with one record for every CDR3 protein. The table records 200,000 to 250,000 distinct CDR3 sequences, about 11% of them present only once. The V and J ends lost 1 base and 15 bases respectively, with 13 bases between them. The CDR3 totals 11 residues. Per germline, CDR1 GTSNPN and CDR2 SVGIG (reference sequence). Sequenced material: PBMCs, taken before TCRalphabeta/CD19-depleted stem cell transplant. This chain connects TRBV30 to TRBJ2-1; D is possibly TRBD1 (7 bases). This TCR came from a child younger than two with acute myeloid leukemia, due to receive a stem cell transplant. The CDR3, as DNA: TGTGCCTGGAGTGGCGGGGACAGACGGTTCTTC. Its protein product is CAWSGGDRRFF.